This T cell receptor (beta chain) was profiled in a study of technical replicates of blood from several donors. Profiled with immunoSEQ multiplex PCR; TCRdb holds only in-frame clones, not every one. The sample includes about 83,000 clones, about 94% of them seen just once. Per germline, CDR1 KGHSH and CDR2 LQKENI. This CDR3 spans 12 amino acids. Between the trimmed V and J ends, which lost 2 bases and 8 bases, there was a span of 6 bases. This receptor was obtained from a human donor in good health. The sample was T cells isolated from PBMCs. The J gene is TRBJ1-4, the V gene TRBV18; D remains ambiguous. The CDR3 reads CASSPGSEKLFF. The CDR3 coding sequence is TGTGCCAGCTCACCAGGGAGCGAAAAACTGTTTTTT.